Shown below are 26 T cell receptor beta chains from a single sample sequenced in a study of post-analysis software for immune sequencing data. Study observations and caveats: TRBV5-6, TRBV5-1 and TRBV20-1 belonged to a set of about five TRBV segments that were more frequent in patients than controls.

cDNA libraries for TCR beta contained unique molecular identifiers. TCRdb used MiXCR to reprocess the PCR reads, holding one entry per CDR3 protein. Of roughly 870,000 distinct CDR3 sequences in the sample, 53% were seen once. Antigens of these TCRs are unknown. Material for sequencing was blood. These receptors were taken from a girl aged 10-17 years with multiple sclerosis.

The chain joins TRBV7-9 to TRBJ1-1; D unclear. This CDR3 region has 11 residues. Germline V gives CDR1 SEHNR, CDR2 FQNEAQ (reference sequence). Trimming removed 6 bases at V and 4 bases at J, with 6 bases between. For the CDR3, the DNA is TGTGCCAGCAGGGACTCCACTGAAGCTTTCTTT. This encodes CASRDSTEAFF.

DNA of the CDR3: TGTGCCATCAGTCCAGGGGAGACCCAGTACTTC. It codes for CAISPGETQYF. V usage is TRBV10-3 and J usage is TRBJ2-5; D is possibly TRBD1 (5 bases). The CDR3 covers 11 residues. Germline CDR1 and CDR2: ENHRY and SYGVKD. Trimming removed 5 bases from V and 5 bases from J, with 6 bases in between.

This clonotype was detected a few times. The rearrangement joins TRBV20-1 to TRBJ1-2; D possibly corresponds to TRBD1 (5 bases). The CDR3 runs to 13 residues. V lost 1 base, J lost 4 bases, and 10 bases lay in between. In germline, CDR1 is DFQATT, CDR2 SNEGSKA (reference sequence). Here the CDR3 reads CSARGDGIYGYTF. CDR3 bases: TGCAGTGCTAGAGGGGACGGAATCTATGGCTACACCTTC.

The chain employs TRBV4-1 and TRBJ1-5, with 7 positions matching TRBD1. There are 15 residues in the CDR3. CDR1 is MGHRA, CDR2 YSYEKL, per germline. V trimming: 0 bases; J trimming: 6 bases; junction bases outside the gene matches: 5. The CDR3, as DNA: TGCGCCAGCAGCCAAGAACAGACAGGGAGTCAGCCCCAGCATTTT. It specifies CASSQEQTGSQPQHF.

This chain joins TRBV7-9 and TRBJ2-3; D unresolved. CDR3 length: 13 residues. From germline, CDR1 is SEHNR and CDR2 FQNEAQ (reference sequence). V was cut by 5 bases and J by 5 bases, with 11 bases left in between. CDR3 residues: CASSAGRIDTQYF. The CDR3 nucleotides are TGTGCCAGCAGCGCAGGACGCATAGATACGCAGTATTTT.

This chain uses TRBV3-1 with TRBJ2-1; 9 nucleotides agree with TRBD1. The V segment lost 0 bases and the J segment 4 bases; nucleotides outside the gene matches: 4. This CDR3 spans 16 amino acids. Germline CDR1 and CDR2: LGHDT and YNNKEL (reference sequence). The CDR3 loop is CASSQDPGQGYNEQFF. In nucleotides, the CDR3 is TGTGCCAGCAGCCAAGACCCGGGACAGGGATACAATGAGCAGTTCTTC.

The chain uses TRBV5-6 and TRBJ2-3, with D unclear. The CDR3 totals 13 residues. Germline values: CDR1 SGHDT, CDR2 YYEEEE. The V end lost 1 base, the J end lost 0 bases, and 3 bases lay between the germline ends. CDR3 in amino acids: CASSLFSTDTQYF. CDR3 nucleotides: TGTGCCAGCAGCTTGTTCAGCACAGATACGCAGTATTTT. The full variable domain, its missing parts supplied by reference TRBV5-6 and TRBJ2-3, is DAGVTQSPTHLIKTRGQQVTLRCSPKSGHDTVSWYQQALGQGPQFIFQYYEEEERQRGNFPDRFSGHQFPNYSSELNVNALLLGDSALYLCASSLFSTDTQYFGPGTRLTVL.

DNA for the CDR3: TGTGCCAGCAGCCCGAGGGGACAGTACTCTGGGGCCAACGTCCTGACTTTC. It translates to CASSPRGQYSGANVLTF. J is TRBJ2-6 and V is TRBV7-9, with TRBD1 matching over 7 bases. J was trimmed by 0 bases and V by 5 bases; bases with no gene match: 7. This CDR3 spans 17 amino acids. Germline CDR1 reads SEHNR; CDR2 reads FQNEAQ (reference sequence).

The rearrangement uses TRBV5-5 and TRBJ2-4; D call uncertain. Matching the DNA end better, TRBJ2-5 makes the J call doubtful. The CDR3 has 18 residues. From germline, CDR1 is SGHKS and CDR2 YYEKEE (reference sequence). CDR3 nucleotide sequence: TGTGCCAGCAGCTTCAGCAGGTCAACCCTTCCCATTCAAGAGACCCAGTACTTC. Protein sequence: CASSFSRSTLPIQETQYF.

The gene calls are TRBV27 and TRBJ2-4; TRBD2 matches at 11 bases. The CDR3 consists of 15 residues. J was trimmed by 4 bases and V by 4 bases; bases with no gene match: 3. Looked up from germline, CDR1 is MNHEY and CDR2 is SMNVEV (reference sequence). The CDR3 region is CASSSGTSGKNIQYF. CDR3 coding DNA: TGTGCCAGCAGTTCAGGGACTAGCGGAAAAAACATTCAGTACTTC.

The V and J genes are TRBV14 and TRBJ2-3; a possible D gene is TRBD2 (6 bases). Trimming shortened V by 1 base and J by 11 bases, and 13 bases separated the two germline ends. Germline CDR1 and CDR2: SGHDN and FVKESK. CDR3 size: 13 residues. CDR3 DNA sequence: TGTGCCAGCAGCCAAGGGAGGGGAGGAGGGCAGTATTTT. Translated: CASSQGRGGGQYF. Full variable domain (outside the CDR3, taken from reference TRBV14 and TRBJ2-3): EAGVTQFPSHSVIEKGQTVTLRCDPISGHDNLYWYRRVMGKEIKFLLHFVKESKQDESGMPNNRFLAERTGGTYSTLKVQPAELEDSGVYFCASSQGRGGGQYFGPGTRLTVL.

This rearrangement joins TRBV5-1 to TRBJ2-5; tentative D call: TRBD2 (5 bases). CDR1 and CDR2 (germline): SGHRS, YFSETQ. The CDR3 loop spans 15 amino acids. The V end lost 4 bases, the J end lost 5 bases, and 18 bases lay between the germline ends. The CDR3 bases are TGCGCCAGCAGCCCGCTAGGTAGCGTGAGGGAGACCCAGTACTTC. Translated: CASSPLGSVRETQYF.

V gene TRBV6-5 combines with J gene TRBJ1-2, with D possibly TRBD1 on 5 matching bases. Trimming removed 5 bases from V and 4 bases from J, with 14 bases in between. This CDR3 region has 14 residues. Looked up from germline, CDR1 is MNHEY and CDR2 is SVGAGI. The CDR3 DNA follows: TGTGCCAGCAGTCCCGGACACCTCTCCTATGGCTACACCTTC. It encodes CASSPGHLSYGYTF.

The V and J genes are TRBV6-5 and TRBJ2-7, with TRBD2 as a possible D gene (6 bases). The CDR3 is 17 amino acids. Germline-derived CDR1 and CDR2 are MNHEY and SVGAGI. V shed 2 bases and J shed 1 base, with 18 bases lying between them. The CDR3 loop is CASSYQPPSRGSYEQYF. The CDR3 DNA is TGTGCCAGCAGTTACCAGCCGCCCTCGCGGGGTTCCTACGAGCAGTACTTC.

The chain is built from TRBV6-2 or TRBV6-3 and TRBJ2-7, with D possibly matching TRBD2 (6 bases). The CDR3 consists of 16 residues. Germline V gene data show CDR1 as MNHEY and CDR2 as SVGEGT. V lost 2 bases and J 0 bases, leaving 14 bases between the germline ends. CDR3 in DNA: TGTGCCAGCAGTTACGGAAGTGGGGGGTACTCCTACGAGCAGTACTTC. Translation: CASSYGSGGYSYEQYF.

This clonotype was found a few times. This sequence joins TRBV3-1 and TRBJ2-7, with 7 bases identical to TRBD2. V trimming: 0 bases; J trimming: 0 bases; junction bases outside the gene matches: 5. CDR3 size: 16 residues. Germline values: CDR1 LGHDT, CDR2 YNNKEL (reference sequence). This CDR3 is CASSQDLTSVSYEQYF. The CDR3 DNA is TGTGCCAGCAGCCAAGACCTTACTAGCGTCTCCTACGAGCAGTACTTC.

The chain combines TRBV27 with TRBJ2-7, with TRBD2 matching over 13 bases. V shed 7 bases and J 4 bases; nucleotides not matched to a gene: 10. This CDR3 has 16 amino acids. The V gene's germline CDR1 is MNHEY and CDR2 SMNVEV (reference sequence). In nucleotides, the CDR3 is TGTGCCAGCATAGTAACCGGACTAGCGGGAGTGTACGAGCAGTACTTC. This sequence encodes CASIVTGLAGVYEQYF.

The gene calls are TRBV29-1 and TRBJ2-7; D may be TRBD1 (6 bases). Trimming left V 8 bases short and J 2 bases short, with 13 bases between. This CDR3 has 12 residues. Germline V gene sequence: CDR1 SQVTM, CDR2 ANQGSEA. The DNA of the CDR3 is TGCAGCACACGGACAGTCCCCTACGAGCAGTACTTC. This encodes CSTRTVPYEQYF.

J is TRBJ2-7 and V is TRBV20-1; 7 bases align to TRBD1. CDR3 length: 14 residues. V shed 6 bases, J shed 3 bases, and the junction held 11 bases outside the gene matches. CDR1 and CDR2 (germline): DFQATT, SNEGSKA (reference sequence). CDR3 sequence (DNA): TGCAGTGCCACCCAGGACAGGATCATCTACGAGCAGTACTTC. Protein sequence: CSATQDRIIYEQYF.

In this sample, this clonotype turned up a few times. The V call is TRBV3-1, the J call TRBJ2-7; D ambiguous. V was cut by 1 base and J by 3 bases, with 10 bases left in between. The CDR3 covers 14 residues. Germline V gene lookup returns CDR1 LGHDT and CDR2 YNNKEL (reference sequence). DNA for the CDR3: TGTGCCAGCAGCCAAGGTGGCTTTTTCTACGAGCAGTACTTC. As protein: CASSQGGFFYEQYF.

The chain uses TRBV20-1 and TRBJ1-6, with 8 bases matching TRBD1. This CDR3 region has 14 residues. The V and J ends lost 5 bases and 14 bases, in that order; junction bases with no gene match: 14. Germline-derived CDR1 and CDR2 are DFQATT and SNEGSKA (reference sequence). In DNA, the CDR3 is TGCAGTGCTGTATATACAGGGGGGAAGGTCTCCCTCCACTTT. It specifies CSAVYTGGKVSLHF.

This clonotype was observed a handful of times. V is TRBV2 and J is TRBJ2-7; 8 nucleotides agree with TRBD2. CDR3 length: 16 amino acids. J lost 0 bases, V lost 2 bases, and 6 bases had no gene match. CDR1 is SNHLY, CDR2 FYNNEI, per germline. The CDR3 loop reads CASSEKSGGHSYEQYF. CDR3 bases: TGTGCCAGCAGTGAAAAGAGCGGGGGACACTCCTACGAGCAGTACTTC. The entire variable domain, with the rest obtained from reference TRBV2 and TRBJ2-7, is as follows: EPEVTQTPSHQVTQMGQEVILRCVPISNHLYFYWYRQILGQKVEFLVSFYNNEISEKSEIFDDQFSVERPDGSNFTLKIRSTKLEDSAMYFCASSEKSGGHSYEQYFGPGTRLTVT.

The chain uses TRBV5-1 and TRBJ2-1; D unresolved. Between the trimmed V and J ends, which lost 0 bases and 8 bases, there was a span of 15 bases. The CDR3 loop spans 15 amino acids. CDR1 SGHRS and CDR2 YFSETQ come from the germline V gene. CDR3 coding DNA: TGCGCCAGCAGCTTGGAGGCTGTGGGCCTCGATGAGCAGTTCTTC. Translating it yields CASSLEAVGLDEQFF.

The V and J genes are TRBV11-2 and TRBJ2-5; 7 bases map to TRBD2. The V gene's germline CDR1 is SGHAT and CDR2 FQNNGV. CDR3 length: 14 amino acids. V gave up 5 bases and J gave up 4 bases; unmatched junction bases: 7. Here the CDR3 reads CASSPGGTPETQYF. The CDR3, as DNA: TGTGCCAGCAGCCCCGGGGGGACCCCAGAGACCCAGTACTTC.

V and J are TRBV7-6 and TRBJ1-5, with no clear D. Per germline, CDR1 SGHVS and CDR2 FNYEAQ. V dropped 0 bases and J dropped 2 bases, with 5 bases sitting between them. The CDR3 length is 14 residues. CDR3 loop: CASSLALGNQPQHF. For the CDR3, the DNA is TGTGCCAGCAGCTTAGCTTTAGGCAATCAGCCCCAGCATTTT.

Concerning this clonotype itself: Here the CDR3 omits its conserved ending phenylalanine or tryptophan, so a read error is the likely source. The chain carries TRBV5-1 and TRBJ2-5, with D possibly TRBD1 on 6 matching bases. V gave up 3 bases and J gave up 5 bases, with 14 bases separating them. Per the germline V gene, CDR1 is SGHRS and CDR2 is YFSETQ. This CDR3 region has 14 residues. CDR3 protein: CASSSQGLGETQYI. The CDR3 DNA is TGCGCCAGCAGCTCACAGGGCCTGGGGGAGACCCAGTACATC.